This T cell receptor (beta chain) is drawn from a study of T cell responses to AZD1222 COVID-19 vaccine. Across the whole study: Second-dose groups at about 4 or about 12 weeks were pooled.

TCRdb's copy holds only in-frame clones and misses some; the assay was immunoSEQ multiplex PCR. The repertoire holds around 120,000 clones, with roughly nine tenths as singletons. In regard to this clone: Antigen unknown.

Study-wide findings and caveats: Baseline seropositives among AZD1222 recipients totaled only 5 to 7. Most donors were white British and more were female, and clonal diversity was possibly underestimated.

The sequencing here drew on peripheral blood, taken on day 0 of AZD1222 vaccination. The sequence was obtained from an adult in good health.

The CDR3 here is CASSLGVSGSDNEQFF. The CDR3 DNA follows: TGTGCCAGCAGCTTAGGGGTTAGCGGGAGTGACAATGAGCAGTTCTTC. The chain recombines TRBV11-3 with TRBJ2-1; 9 bases agree with TRBD2. V was pared by 1 base and J by 5 bases, with 6 bases of the junction left unmatched. Germline-derived CDR1 and CDR2 are SGHNT and YENEEA. The CDR3 runs to 16 residues.